A single sample gave rise to the 8 T cell receptor beta chains below, sequenced in a study of CD8 T cells in Susac syndrome. Random hexamers were used to reverse transcribe an amount of about 0.45 to 1 ug RNA. In TCRdb, the immunoSEQ multiplex PCR reads were re-called with MiXCR into one record per CDR3 protein. The repertoire holds more than 150,000 distinct CDR3 sequences, 90% to 95% seen once, with over 0.12% in the top ten. The specimen was CD4+ T cells from PBMCs. These receptors were collected from a human donor in good health.

The chain is built from TRBV20-1 and TRBJ2-7; D is possibly TRBD1 (6 bases). This CDR3 comprises 11 residues. Germline CDR1 and CDR2: DFQATT and SNEGSKA (reference sequence). The CDR3 loop reads CRVQGTYEQYF. The CDR3 bases are TGCAGGGTACAGGGAACCTACGAGCAGTACTTC.

The chain has TRBV15 and TRBJ2-1; tentative D call: TRBD2 (6 bases). CDR1 and CDR2 from the germline V gene are LNHNV and YYDKDF (reference sequence). V was trimmed by 1 base and J by 6 bases, leaving 10 bases between them. The CDR3 runs 14 residues. CDR3 DNA: TGTGCCACCAGCAGAGGGGGACTGCCCAATGAGCAGTTCTTC. This encodes CATSRGGLPNEQFF.

The table lists this clonotype with a count of one. This sequence joins TRBV5-1 and TRBJ2-3; the D gene is possibly TRBD1 (6 bases). This CDR3 region has 16 residues. CDR1 and CDR2 (germline): SGHRS, YFSETQ. Trimming shortened V by 4 bases and J by 5 bases, and 20 bases separated the two germline ends. Here the CDR3 DNA reads TGCGCCAGCAGCGGAGGAGTGGGGGCCCGTGGAGATACGCAGTATTTT. Protein sequence: CASSGGVGARGDTQYF.

The CDR3 nucleotides read TGCGCCAGCAGCCAAACCGGGACCAACCAAGAGACCCAGTACTTC. It encodes CASSQTGTNQETQYF. This chain connects TRBV4-1 to TRBJ2-5; D is tentatively TRBD1 or TRBD2 (5 bases each). Deletions cut 2 bases from V and 0 bases from J, with 10 bases between. Germline-derived CDR1 and CDR2 are MGHRA and YSYEKL. The CDR3 is 15 residues long.

This chain joins TRBV6-1 and TRBJ2-7; 8 bases align to TRBD1. The CDR3 is 16 amino acids. Germline V lookup: CDR1 MNHNS, CDR2 SASEGT. Trimming cost V 7 bases and J 0 bases; bases outside gene matches: 11. The CDR3 sequence: CASTLRVGQGSYEQYF. For the CDR3, the DNA is TGTGCCAGCACCCTAAGGGTAGGACAGGGCTCCTACGAGCAGTACTTC.

The chain is built from TRBV20-1 and TRBJ2-4, with D possibly TRBD1 on 7 matching bases. V was trimmed by 0 bases and J by 5 bases, leaving 14 bases between them. CDR1 DFQATT and CDR2 SNEGSKA come from the germline V gene (reference sequence). The CDR3 length is 15 residues. DNA for the CDR3: TGCAGTGCTAGAGATTCCAGGGGGGTAGAAAACATTCAGTACTTC. Its protein product is CSARDSRGVENIQYF.

The chain links TRBV11-1 to TRBJ2-7; D gene ambiguous. The CDR3 runs 18 residues. Germline-derived CDR1 and CDR2 are SGHAT and FQDESV (reference sequence). The V and J ends lost 5 bases and 0 bases respectively, with 23 bases between them. The DNA of the CDR3 is TGTGCCAGCAGCGACATCCCCGGATTCCGGATGGCCTCCTACGAGCAGTACTTC. It yields the protein CASSDIPGFRMASYEQYF.

The chain uses TRBV3-1 and TRBJ2-7, with 7 bases that match TRBD2. The length of the CDR3 is 15 residues. The V gene end was trimmed by 1 base and the J gene end by 2 bases; junction bases not matched to a gene: 5. Germline CDR1 and CDR2: LGHDT and YNNKEL (reference sequence). The CDR3 spells CASSQGGLGTYEQYF. The CDR3 region has the DNA TGTGCCAGCAGCCAAGGCGGACTAGGGACCTACGAGCAGTACTTC.